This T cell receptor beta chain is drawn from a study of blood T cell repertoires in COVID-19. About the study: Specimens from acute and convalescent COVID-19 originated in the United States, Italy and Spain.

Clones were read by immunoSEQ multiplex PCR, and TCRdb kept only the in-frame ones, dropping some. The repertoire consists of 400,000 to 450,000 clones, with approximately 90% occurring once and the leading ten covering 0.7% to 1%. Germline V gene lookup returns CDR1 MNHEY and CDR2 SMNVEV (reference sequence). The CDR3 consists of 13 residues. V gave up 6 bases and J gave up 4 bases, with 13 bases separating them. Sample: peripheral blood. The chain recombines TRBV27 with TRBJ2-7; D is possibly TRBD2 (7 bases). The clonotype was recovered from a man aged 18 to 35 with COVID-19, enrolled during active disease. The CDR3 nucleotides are TGTGCCAGCAGGGAGGGGGGGAGTTACGAGCAGTACTTC. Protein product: CASREGGSYEQYF.